This TCR beta chain was documented in a study of blood T cell repertoires in COVID-19. The data were produced by immunoSEQ multiplex PCR, yet TCRdb's version contains in-frame clones alone and is incomplete. The data contain about 240,000 clones, 86% of them seen just once; the ten biggest clones take up over 9%. Only one count was recorded for this clone. The germline V gene encodes CDR1 SGHTA and CDR2 FQGNSA. The CDR3 runs to 13 residues. V was shortened by 2 bases and J by 8 bases, with 10 bases between the two germline ends. This chain connects TRBV7-2 to TRBJ2-1; D is perhaps TRBD1 (5 bases). The sample comprised peripheral blood. The receptor was derived from an elderly man with acute or convalescent COVID-19. This CDR3 reads CASSLTWGDEQFF. CDR3 sequence (DNA): TGTGCCAGCAGCTTAACGTGGGGCGATGAGCAGTTCTTC.